These T cell receptor beta chains were read from a single sample in a study of T cells in Graves' hyperthyroidism and ophthalmopathy. TCRdb redid the calling of the multiplex PCR reads with MiXCR, one entry per CDR3 protein. The table lists about 420,000 distinct CDR3 sequences, approximately 14% of them singletons. The sequenced material came from blood. Receptors originate from a woman aged 18-29 years with Graves' hyperthyroidism. CDR3s include the opening cysteine and the closing phenylalanine or tryptophan. A D gene is named only where the DNA matches it firmly. Clone size appears in some rows only: once, few, many, or a class for an expanded clone.

.	TRBV20-1	TRBJ2-3	TRBD2	CNARGRGGSGMVNTQYF	TGCAATGCTAGAGGCCGGGGGGGTAGCGGGATGGTGAATACGCAGTATTTT
.	TRBV20-1	TRBJ2-3	TRBD2	CSARDGRGWADTQYF	TGCAGTGCTAGAGATGGGCGGGGGTGGGCAGATACGCAGTATTTT
.	TRBV4-1	TRBJ2-1	TRBD1	CASSHGGDRANEQFF	TGCGCCAGCAGCCACGGAGGGGACAGGGCGAATGAGCAGTTCTTC
few	TRBV11-3	TRBJ1-1	.	CASSYLRDEAFF	TGTGCCAGCAGCTACCTCAGGGATGAAGCTTTCTTT
.	TRBV9	TRBJ2-1	.	CASSVGGDPNNEQFF	TGTGCCAGCAGCGTAGGGGGGGACCCCAACAATGAGCAGTTCTTC
many	TRBV5-1	TRBJ2-7	.	CASSLEASSGYEQYF	TGCGCCAGCAGCTTGGAGGCTAGCAGTGGCTACGAGCAGTACTTC
many	TRBV30	TRBJ1-2	.	CAWSANPVWGYTF	TGTGCCTGGAGTGCAAATCCGGTCTGGGGCTACACCTTC
few	TRBV9	TRBJ2-3	TRBD2	CASSGTSGGALDTQYF	TGTGCCAGCAGCGGGACTAGCGGGGGGGCCTTGGATACGCAGTATTTT
many	TRBV6-5	TRBJ2-7	.	CASRRLAPPYEQYF	TGTGCCAGCAGACGCCTAGCACCACCCTACGAGCAGTACTTC
few	TRBV20-1	TRBJ1-1	.	CSARDWGDAEAFF	TGCAGTGCTAGAGATTGGGGGGATGCTGAAGCTTTCTTT